The 27 T cell receptor beta chains below all came from one sample that was sequenced in a study of vaccination and CD4 T cells after COVID-19. Treatment meaning: roughly 11-day PBMC culture with coronavirus spike peptide pools or control peptides (ViraFEST assay). These TCRs are of unknown antigen specificity. With the Oncomine TCR Beta short-read assay, DNA from cultured CD4+ T cells was sequenced. One entry per CDR3 protein results from TCRdb running MiXCR on the PCR reads. This sample yields 10,000 to 13,000 distinct CDR3 sequences, of which almost 65% are seen a single time; 34% belongs to the top ten. Sequencing was carried out using CD4+ T cells from blood, cultured in vitro. These receptors were collected from a human donor who had recovered from COVID-19.

V usage is TRBV30 and J usage is TRBJ1-1; D might be TRBD1 (5 bases). Germline CDR1 reads GTSNPN; CDR2 reads SVGIG (reference sequence). Trimming stripped 5 bases from V and 8 bases from J, with 18 bases between. The CDR3 consists of 13 residues. CDR3 sequence: CAWDGGFPTEAFF. In DNA form, the CDR3 reads TGTGCCTGGGACGGGGGGTTCCCTACCGAAGCTTTCTTT.

The rearrangement links TRBV28 to TRBJ1-1, with TRBD1 matching 7 bases. The V and J ends lost 8 bases and 0 bases, in that order; junction bases with no gene match: 9. Germline V gene sequence: CDR1 MDHEN, CDR2 SYDVKM. The CDR3 length is 15 residues. CDR3 nucleotide sequence: TGTGCCAGCGACAGGGAGCGTCTCATGAACACTGAAGCTTTCTTT. Amino acid sequence: CASDRERLMNTEAFF.

The gene calls are TRBV12-3 or TRBV12-4 and TRBJ1-2; D ambiguous. Deletions cut 3 bases from V and 8 bases from J, with 19 bases between. The CDR3 totals 15 residues. The CDR3 sequence: CASSFGGQEARGYTF. For the CDR3, the DNA is TGTGCCAGCAGTTTTGGTGGGCAGGAGGCTCGGGGCTACACCTTC.

Written as DNA, the CDR3 is TGTGCCAGCAGTTACTTCGGGGATACTGAAGCTTTCTTT. Translation gives CASSYFGDTEAFF. The chain has TRBV6-5 and TRBJ1-1; D unclear. Germline values: CDR1 MNHEY, CDR2 SVGAGI. Deletions cut 1 base from V and 5 bases from J, with 8 bases between. This CDR3 region has 13 residues.

The chain links TRBV2 to TRBJ2-5; the match to TRBD2 covers 13 bases. J was trimmed by 2 bases and V by 3 bases; bases with no gene match: 9. Germline loops: CDR1 SNHLY, CDR2 FYNNEI. The CDR3 consists of 18 residues. CDR3 region: CASSEVEWTSGGQETQYF. CDR3 nucleotides: TGTGCCAGCAGTGAGGTAGAGTGGACTAGCGGGGGTCAAGAGACCCAGTACTTC.

The chain uses TRBV12-3 or TRBV12-4 and TRBJ1-1, with TRBD1 as a possible D gene (6 bases). Trimming shortened V by 2 bases and J by 4 bases, and 11 bases separated the two germline ends. The CDR3 has 14 residues. CDR3 sequence (DNA): TGTGCCAGCAGTTTATCCAGGGGTGCCACTGAAGCTTTCTTT. It is translated as CASSLSRGATEAFF.

The V and J genes are TRBV20-1 and TRBJ2-3; 12 bases match TRBD2. Germline assignment: CDR1 DFQATT and CDR2 SNEGSKA (reference sequence). Unmatched junction bases numbered 4, after V lost 6 bases and J lost 0 bases. The CDR3 has 15 residues. The CDR3 is CSARLAGVSTDTQYF. The CDR3 bases are TGCAGTGCCCGACTAGCGGGGGTTAGCACAGATACGCAGTATTTT.

V is TRBV6-1 and J is TRBJ2-2; 9 bases align to TRBD2. V was pared by 1 base and J by 4 bases, with 10 bases of the junction left unmatched. CDR3 length: 18 amino acids. Germline V gene sequence: CDR1 MNHNS, CDR2 SASEGT. The CDR3 spells CASSEEGSGRWGTGELFF. CDR3 DNA sequence: TGTGCCAGCAGTGAAGAAGGTAGCGGGAGATGGGGCACCGGGGAGCTGTTTTTT.

This chain's CDR3 is CASSPGGPLDTEAFF. DNA for the CDR3: TGTGCCAGCTCACCAGGCGGGCCCCTCGACACTGAAGCTTTCTTT. The V and J genes are TRBV18 and TRBJ1-1; the D is unclear. V lost 2 bases, J lost 3 bases, and 13 bases lay in between. CDR3 size: 15 residues. From germline, CDR1 is KGHSH and CDR2 LQKENI.

Only a few counts were recorded for this clonotype. The V gene is TRBV10-2, the J gene TRBJ1-6, with 9 bases that match TRBD1. Germline CDR1 is WSHSY and CDR2 is SAAADI. The CDR3 is made up of 15 amino acids. V trimming: 5 bases; J trimming: 9 bases; junction bases outside the gene matches: 8. CDR3 sequence: CASSFIGTGSSPLHF. The DNA of the CDR3 is TGCGCCAGCAGTTTTATCGGGACAGGGAGTTCACCCCTCCACTTT.

The rearrangement uses TRBV27 and TRBJ2-5, with D unresolved. Trimming shortened V by 2 bases and J by 5 bases, and 6 bases separated the two germline ends. Per germline, CDR1 MNHEY and CDR2 SMNVEV (reference sequence). The CDR3 is 12 residues long. The CDR3 region is CASSLVGETQYF. The CDR3 region has the DNA TGTGCCAGCAGTTTAGTGGGTGAGACCCAGTACTTC.

The chain is built from TRBV7-2 and TRBJ1-6; D remains unclear. This CDR3 has 13 residues. V dropped 1 base and J dropped 4 bases, with 2 bases sitting between them. Germline V CDR1 and CDR2: SGHTA, FQGNSA. CDR3 coding DNA: TGTGCCAGCAGCTTAGGGTATAATTCACCCCTCCACTTT. Translating gives CASSLGYNSPLHF.

This chain joins TRBV30 and TRBJ1-5, with D perhaps matching TRBD1 (6 bases). The CDR3 has 13 residues. The V gene lost 3 bases and the J gene lost 7 bases, with 13 bases spanning the gap. Germline V gene lookup returns CDR1 GTSNPN and CDR2 SVGIG (reference sequence). The CDR3 reads CAWSLQGGQPQHF. CDR3 bases: TGTGCCTGGAGCTTACAGGGAGGGCAGCCCCAGCATTTT.

The rearrangement joins TRBV7-2 to TRBJ1-1; 7 bases are shared with TRBD1. V lost 1 base and J lost 1; bases outside the gene matches: 3. The CDR3 is 15 amino acids. From germline, CDR1 is SGHTA and CDR2 FQGNSA. The DNA for the CDR3 is TGTGCCAGCAGCTTAGAGACAGGGTGGAACACTGAAGCTTTCTTT. It codes for CASSLETGWNTEAFF.

This clonotype was counted a few times. The V and J genes are TRBV12-3 or TRBV12-4 and TRBJ1-5; D is ambiguous. This CDR3 has 15 amino acids. The V and J ends lost 0 bases and 7 bases respectively, with 13 bases between them. The CDR3 bases are TGTGCCAGCAGTTTAGCCGGCTCTAGTGGCCAGCCCCAGCATTTT. Translating gives CASSLAGSSGQPQHF.

The chain links TRBV20-1 to TRBJ1-1; D is ambiguous. V gave up 0 bases and J gave up 1 base, with 12 bases separating them. This CDR3 has 15 residues. Germline values: CDR1 DFQATT, CDR2 SNEGSKA (reference sequence). This CDR3 is CSARDSGKENTEAFF. The DNA for the CDR3 is TGCAGTGCTAGAGATAGCGGGAAGGAGAACACTGAAGCTTTCTTT.

This chain connects TRBV10-2 to TRBJ1-1; weak D call: TRBD1 (5 bases). CDR3 size: 12 residues. Germline CDR1 WSHSY, CDR2 SAAADI. V gave up 6 bases and J gave up 1 base, with 6 bases separating them. The chain's CDR3 is CASRGGNTEAFF. The CDR3 DNA reads as TGCGCCAGCAGGGGGGGGAACACTGAAGCTTTCTTT.

This rearrangement joins TRBV20-1 to TRBJ1-5; the D is unclear. There are 13 residues in the CDR3. The germline V gene has CDR1 DFQATT and CDR2 SNEGSKA (reference sequence). Trimming left V 3 bases short and J 2 bases short, with 8 bases between. CDR3 protein: CSARGKGNQPQHF. The CDR3 DNA sequence: TGCAGTGCTAGGGGAAAGGGCAATCAGCCCCAGCATTTT.

This sequence joins TRBV6-4 and TRBJ2-3, with a tentative D call TRBD1 (5 bases). Germline-derived CDR1 and CDR2 are MRHNA and SNTAGT. V dropped 8 bases and J dropped 0 bases, with 15 bases sitting between them. CDR3 size: 15 residues. This CDR3 reads CASSNRGHSTDTQYF. The CDR3 DNA sequence: TGTGCCAGCTCCAACCGTGGACATAGCACAGATACGCAGTATTTT.

This clonotype was picked up a small number of times. The chain combines TRBV20-1 with TRBJ1-6, with D possibly matching TRBD1 (5 bases). This CDR3 is built from 14 residues. With 6 bases removed from V and 6 bases from J, the gap between germline ends came to 15 bases. CDR1 DFQATT and CDR2 SNEGSKA come from the germline V gene (reference sequence). CDR3 protein: CSASRQNLNSPLHF. The CDR3 nucleotides read TGCAGTGCCAGTAGACAGAACCTTAATTCACCCCTCCACTTT.

This sequence joins TRBV20-1 and TRBJ2-4; the D call may be TRBD1 or TRBD2 (5 bases each). The CDR3 contains 17 residues. Germline loops: CDR1 DFQATT, CDR2 SNEGSKA (reference sequence). Trimming shortened V by 2 bases and J by 0 bases, and 17 bases separated the two germline ends. CDR3 sequence reads: CSARSWGTELAKNIQYF. The CDR3 DNA is TGCAGTGCTAGATCCTGGGGGACGGAACTAGCCAAAAACATTCAGTACTTC.

The chain links TRBV5-1 to TRBJ2-5; D tentatively fits TRBD1 or TRBD2 (6 bases each). The germline gives CDR1 SGHRS, CDR2 YFSETQ. Deletions cut 0 bases from V and 5 bases from J, with 17 bases between. The CDR3 runs to 16 residues. The chain's CDR3 is CASSLGTGAAFETQYF. The CDR3 DNA is TGCGCCAGCAGCTTGGGAACGGGGGCGGCATTCGAGACCCAGTACTTC.

Only a few counts were recorded for this clonotype. V usage is TRBV30 and J usage is TRBJ2-7; 10 bases match TRBD2. The V gene's germline CDR1 is GTSNPN and CDR2 SVGIG (reference sequence). Germline trimming cut 4 bases from V and 3 bases from J; bases unmatched to any gene: 0. The CDR3 is 12 amino acids. The CDR3 loop is CAWTSGGYEQYF. The DNA of the CDR3 is TGTGCCTGGACTAGCGGGGGCTACGAGCAGTACTTC.

The chain employs TRBV20-1 and TRBJ1-1, with D unresolved. The CDR3 covers 15 residues. Germline V CDR1 and CDR2: DFQATT, SNEGSKA (reference sequence). The V gene lost 2 bases and the J gene lost 0 bases, with 13 bases spanning the gap. CDR3 sequence (DNA): TGCAGTGCTAGACCTACCGGTAGATTGAACACTGAAGCTTTCTTT. Translated, it gives CSARPTGRLNTEAFF.

The J gene is TRBJ2-4, the V gene TRBV20-1, with a tentative D call TRBD2 (7 bases). CDR1 DFQATT and CDR2 SNEGSKA come from the germline V gene (reference sequence). V was pared by 3 bases and J by 0 bases, with 12 bases between. The CDR3 spans 15 residues. Written as DNA, the CDR3 is TGCAGTGCTAGTAGGCGGGGGCTAGCCAAAAACATTCAGTACTTC. It codes for CSASRRGLAKNIQYF.

The chain has TRBV19 and TRBJ1-1; no clear D. Per the germline V gene, CDR1 is LNHDA and CDR2 is SQIVND (reference sequence). This CDR3 region has 13 residues. V was trimmed by 4 bases and J by 2 bases, leaving 8 bases between them. The CDR3 protein is CASSNTENTEAFF. The CDR3 bases are TGTGCCAGTAGTAACACAGAAAACACTGAAGCTTTCTTT.

This clonotype was observed a single time. The chain is built from TRBV28 and TRBJ1-2; TRBD1 matches at 8 bases. Germline V lookup: CDR1 MDHEN, CDR2 SYDVKM. The V segment lost 4 bases and the J segment 0 bases; nucleotides outside the gene matches: 4. The CDR3 has 15 amino acids. Written as DNA, the CDR3 is TGTGCCAGCAGTTCCCCGGACAGGGCTAACTATGGCTACACCTTC. Encoded protein: CASSSPDRANYGYTF.